The clone carrying this T cell receptor beta chain was detected many times. As part of library construction, unique molecular identifiers were attached to individual cDNA molecules. TCRdb redid the calling of the 5' RACE reads with MiXCR, one entry per CDR3 protein. The repertoire holds about 36,000 distinct CDR3 sequences, with 5% to 6.5% as singletons. The record originates from a study of early T cells in non-severe SARS-CoV-2 infection. V was clipped by 4 bases and J by 2 bases, with 9 bases between them. Germline values: CDR1 SQVTM, CDR2 ANQGSEA. The CDR3 contains 13 residues. The genes are TRBV29-1 and TRBJ1-5; D is perhaps TRBD1 (5 bases). The receptor's source is an adult who was a healthcare worker with PCR-confirmed SARS-CoV-2 infection or an uninfected control (not recorded which). Sample: whole blood. CDR3 sequence (DNA): TGCAGCGTTGGAGGGGAAGGCAATCAGCCCCAGCATTTT. Residues: CSVGGEGNQPQHF. Based on the CDR3 plus reference TRBV29-1 and TRBJ1-5, the full variable domain is SAVISQKPSRDICQRGTSLTIQCQVDSQVTMMFWYRQQPGQSLTLIATANQGSEATYESGFVIDKFPISRPNLTFSTLTVSNMSPEDSSIYLCSVGGEGNQPQHFGDGTRLSIL.